Reported below is one T cell receptor (beta chain). No antigen is known for it. Each CDR3 protein is one row after TCRdb ran MiXCR on the 5' RACE reads. The table records roughly 550,000 distinct CDR3 sequences, 20% of them present only once. This record belongs to a study of T-cell memory formation after mild COVID-19. Looking at the study overall: In these data, TCR clusters were largely donor specific.

Regarding the study as a whole: Shrinking CD4+ clones resided mostly in CM and EM, and CD8+ ones in EMRA.

V lost 5 bases and J 4 bases, leaving 8 bases between the germline ends. This CDR3 is built from 11 residues. CDR1 is DFQATT, CDR2 SNEGSKA, per germline (reference sequence). The TCR sequence derives from an adult woman who had mild COVID-19 (a few samples of this study predate the infection). Cell type and time point are not known. The sequencing sample was made of PBMCs or a T cell subset sorted from them (not recorded which). The chain joins TRBV20-1 to TRBJ1-1; D is uncertain. CDR3: CSAAKITEAFF. In nucleotides, the CDR3 is TGCAGTGCTGCAAAAATCACTGAAGCTTTCTTT.